The rows below give T cell receptor beta chains drawn from one sample of a study of T cell repertoires in cytomegalovirus infection. One entry per CDR3 protein results from TCRdb running MiXCR on the reads. The sample records about 490,000 distinct CDR3 sequences, around 10% being singletons. Material: PBMCs. The origin of the receptors is a human donor in good health (CMV status not recorded). Some clones in this sample may be carry-over from other donors' samples. Each CDR3 is given with its conserved first and last residue. The order of the fields is J gene, D gene, V gene, clone size, CDR3 DNA, CDR3 protein. The D gene is left open where the match is weak. The listing skips clone size in some rows; elsewhere it reads once, few, many or a size class.

>TRBJ1-2|TRBD1|TRBV5-6|many
TGTGCCAGCAGCGTGCCGGGACAGGGTTACTCTAACTATGGCTACACCTTC
CASSVPGQGYSNYGYTF
>TRBJ1-5|TRBD1|TRBV18|-
TGTGCCAGCTCACCGAAAAGACAGGGGGGGATGCAGCCCCAGCATTTT
CASSPKRQGGMQPQHF
>TRBJ1-2|-|TRBV19|many
TGTGCCAGTAGTACTTACCGGACGGGGAACTATGGCTACACCTTC
CASSTYRTGNYGYTF
>TRBJ1-2|TRBD1|TRBV30|-
TGTGCCTGGAGTTCCGGGACAGGCCCCTATGGCTACACCTTC
CAWSSGTGPYGYTF
>TRBJ2-5|TRBD2|TRBV7-9|few
TGTGCCAGCAGCCTAAGCGGGAGCTTCCAAGAGACCCAGTACTTC
CASSLSGSFQETQYF
>TRBJ2-7|-|TRBV11-3|many
TGTGCCAGCAGCTTAGGAGGGGACACCTACGAGCAGTACTTC
CASSLGGDTYEQYF
>TRBJ2-3|-|TRBV5-4|many
TGTGCCAGCAGCTTTCAGGGGACAGATACGCAGTATTTT
CASSFQGTDTQYF
>TRBJ2-2|-|TRBV11-2|-
TGTGCCAGCAGCCCCCTACGCTGGAACACCGGGGAGCTGTTTTTT
CASSPLRWNTGELFF
>TRBJ1-1|-|TRBV15|few
TGTGCCACCAGCCTCAGGGTGGACACTGAAGCTTTCTTT
CATSLRVDTEAFF
>TRBJ1-3|-|TRBV6-5|many
TGTGCCAGCAGTTACTCGATAGACGGAGGAAACACCATATATTTT
CASSYSIDGGNTIYF
>TRBJ1-2|-|TRBV9|once
TGTGCCAGCAGCCCCCGGACCACTGGCTATGGCTACACCTTC
CASSPRTTGYGYTF
>TRBJ1-2|-|TRBV5-8|many
TGTGCCAGCAGCAAAAGGACAGCCGGCTACACCTTC
CASSKRTAGYTF
>TRBJ2-3|TRBD1|TRBV5-6|many
TGTGCCAGCAGCGCCGACAGGGGTGGCACAGATACGCAGTATTTT
CASSADRGGTDTQYF